The sequence of this TCR beta chain was determined in a study of cytomegalovirus exposure and HLA in healthy donors. General observations from the study: There were around 160 TCR beta chains listed as cytomegalovirus-associated. Later, an analysis showed that TCR beta chains associated with HLA were more clonally expanded than others that were equally common. In a later analysis, CMV-associated beta chains were mostly HLA-associated, it appeared.

Trimming removed 8 bases from V and 3 bases from J; junction bases left unmatched: 1. Germline lookup yields CDR1 SEHNR and CDR2 FQNEAQ (reference sequence). CDR3 length equals 12 residues. CMV serostatus was not recorded for this donor. This clone has only a few counts. Its specificity is unknown. Primers included in the PCR were 60 Vbeta and 13 Jbeta primers. Sequencing used immunoSEQ multiplex PCR; TCRdb keeps in-frame clones, though not all of them. Altogether some 150,000 clones are present, just over 70% being singletons, with the ten largest covering less than 2.5%. The sample comprised PBMCs. The clonotype comes from a human donor in good health. The chain combines TRBV7-9 with TRBJ1-5; 7 nucleotides align to TRBD1. CDR3 amino acids: CASGQDNQPQHF. The CDR3 DNA is TGTGCCAGCGGACAGGACAATCAGCCCCAGCATTTT.